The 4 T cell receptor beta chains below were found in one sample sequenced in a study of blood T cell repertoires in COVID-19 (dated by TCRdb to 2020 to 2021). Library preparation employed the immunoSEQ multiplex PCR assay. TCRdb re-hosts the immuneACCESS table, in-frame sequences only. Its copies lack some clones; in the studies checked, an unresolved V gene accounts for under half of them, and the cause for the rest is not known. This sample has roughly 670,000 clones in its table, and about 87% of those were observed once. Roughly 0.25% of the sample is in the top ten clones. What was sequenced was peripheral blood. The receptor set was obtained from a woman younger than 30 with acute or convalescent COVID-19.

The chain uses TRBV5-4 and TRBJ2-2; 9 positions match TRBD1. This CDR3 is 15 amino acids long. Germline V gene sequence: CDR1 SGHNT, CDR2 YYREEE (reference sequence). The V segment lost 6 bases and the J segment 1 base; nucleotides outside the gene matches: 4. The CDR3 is CASTTGGVNTGELFF. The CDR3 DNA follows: TGTGCCAGCACAACAGGGGGCGTGAACACCGGGGAGCTGTTTTTT.

The CDR3: CASSPSLGGAGANVLTF. CDR3 bases: TGTGCCAGCAGCCCTTCCTTAGGGGGGGCTGGGGCCAACGTCCTGACTTTC. The chain combines TRBV9 with TRBJ2-6, with TRBD2 as a possible D gene (7 bases). This CDR3 is 17 amino acids long. V lost 4 bases and J lost 2, with 16 bases in between. Per germline, CDR1 SGDLS and CDR2 YYNGEE.

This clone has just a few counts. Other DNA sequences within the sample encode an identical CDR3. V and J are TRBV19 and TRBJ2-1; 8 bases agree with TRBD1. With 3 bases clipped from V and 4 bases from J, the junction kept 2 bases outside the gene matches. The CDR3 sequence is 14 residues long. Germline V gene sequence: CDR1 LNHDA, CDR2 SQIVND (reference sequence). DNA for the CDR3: TGTGCCAGTAGTATCGGACAGGGATACAATGAGCAGTTCTTC. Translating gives CASSIGQGYNEQFF.

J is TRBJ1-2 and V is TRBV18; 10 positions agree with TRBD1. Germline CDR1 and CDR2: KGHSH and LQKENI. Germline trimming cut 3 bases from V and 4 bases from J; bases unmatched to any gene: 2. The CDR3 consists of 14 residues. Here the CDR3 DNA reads TGTGCCAGCTCACCGACAGGGGGCGGCTATGGCTACACCTTC. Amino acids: CASSPTGGGYGYTF.